This paragraph covers one T cell receptor beta chain sequence. Its antigen remains unknown. The donors were healthy bone marrow donors. This record comes from a study of cytomegalovirus exposure and HLA in healthy donors. Trimming cost V 0 bases and J 4 bases; bases outside gene matches: 4. The germline V gene has CDR1 LNHDA and CDR2 SQIVND (reference sequence). CDR3 length equals 15 residues. This PCR relied on a set of 60 Vbeta primers and 13 Jbeta primers. The repertoire was sequenced with immunoSEQ multiplex PCR; TCRdb's copy has only in-frame clones and lacks some. Here the sample table reports about 130,000 clones. Whole-study findings and limits: Further analysis, carried out later, found HLA-associated TCR beta chains more clonally expanded than equally common other chains.

The origin of this receptor is a man aged 30 to 45 in good health and CMV-seronegative. The V call is TRBV19, the J call TRBJ2-3; 7 nucleotides agree with TRBD1. The sample was PBMCs. Written as DNA, the CDR3 is TGTGCCAGTAGTATAGATACAGGGGAAGCAGATACGCAGTATTTT. This codes for CASSIDTGEADTQYF.